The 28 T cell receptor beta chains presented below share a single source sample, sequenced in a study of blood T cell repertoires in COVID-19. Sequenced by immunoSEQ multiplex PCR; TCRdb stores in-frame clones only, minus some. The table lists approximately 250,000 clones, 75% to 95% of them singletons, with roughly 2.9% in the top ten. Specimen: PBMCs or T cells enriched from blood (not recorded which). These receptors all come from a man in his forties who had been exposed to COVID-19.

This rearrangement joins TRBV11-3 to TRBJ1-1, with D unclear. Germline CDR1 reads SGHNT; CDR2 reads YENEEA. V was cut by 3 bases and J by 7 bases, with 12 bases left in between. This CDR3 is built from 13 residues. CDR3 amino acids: CASSFPGWNEAFF. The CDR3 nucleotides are TGTGCCAGCAGCTTTCCGGGATGGAATGAAGCTTTCTTT.

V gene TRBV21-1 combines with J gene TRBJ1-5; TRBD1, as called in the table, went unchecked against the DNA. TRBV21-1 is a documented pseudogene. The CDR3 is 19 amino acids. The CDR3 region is CASSKALISLDTSNQPQHF. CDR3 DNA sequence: TGTGCCAGCAGCAAAGCCCTAATCTCCTTGGACACAAGCAATCAGCCCCAGCATTTT.

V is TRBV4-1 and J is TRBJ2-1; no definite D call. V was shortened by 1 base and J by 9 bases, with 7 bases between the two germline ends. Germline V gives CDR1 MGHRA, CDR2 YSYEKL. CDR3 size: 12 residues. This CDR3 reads CASSQGGGEQFF. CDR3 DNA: TGCGCCAGCAGCCAAGGCGGCGGTGAGCAGTTCTTC.

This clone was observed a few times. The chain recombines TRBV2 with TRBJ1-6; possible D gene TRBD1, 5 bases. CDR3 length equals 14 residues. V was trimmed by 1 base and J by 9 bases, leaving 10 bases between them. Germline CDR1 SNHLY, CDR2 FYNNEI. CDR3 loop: CASSEDGGGSPLHF. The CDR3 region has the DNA TGTGCCAGCAGTGAAGATGGGGGGGGTTCACCCCTCCACTTT.

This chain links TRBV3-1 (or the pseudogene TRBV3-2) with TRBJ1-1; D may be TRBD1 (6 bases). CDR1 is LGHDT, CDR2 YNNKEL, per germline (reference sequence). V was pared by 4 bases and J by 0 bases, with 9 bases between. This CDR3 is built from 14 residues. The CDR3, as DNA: TGTGCCAGCAGCCGGGACATTATGAACACTGAAGCTTTCTTT. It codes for CASSRDIMNTEAFF.

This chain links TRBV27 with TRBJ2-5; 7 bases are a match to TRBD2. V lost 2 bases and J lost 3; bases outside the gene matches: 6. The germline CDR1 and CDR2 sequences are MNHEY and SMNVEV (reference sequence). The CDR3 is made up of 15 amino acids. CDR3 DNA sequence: TGTGCCAGCAGTTTAAGCGGGGTAAAGGAAGAGACCCAGTACTTC. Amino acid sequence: CASSLSGVKEETQYF.

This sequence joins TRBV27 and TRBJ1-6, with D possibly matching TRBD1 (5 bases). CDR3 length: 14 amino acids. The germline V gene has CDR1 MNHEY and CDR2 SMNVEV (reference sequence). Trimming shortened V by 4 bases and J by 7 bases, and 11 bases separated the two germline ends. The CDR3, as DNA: TGTGCCAGCAGTTGGGGGGGTAGGAATTCACCCCTCCACTTT. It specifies CASSWGGRNSPLHF.

CDR3 coding DNA: TGTGCCAGCAAGGGCGGAGGTACCGGGGAGCTGTTTTTT. Amino acid sequence: CASKGGGTGELFF. This chain joins TRBV25-1 and TRBJ2-2; maybe TRBD2 (5 bases). The CDR3 totals 13 residues. Germline V gene lookup returns CDR1 MGHDK and CDR2 SYGVNS. V lost 7 bases to trimming and J lost 5 bases, with 11 bases between them.

CDR3 DNA: TGTGCCAGCAGTTTAAGGCTAAACAGGGGTGCCCAACACGAGCAGTACTTC. Protein product: CASSLRLNRGAQHEQYF. The chain is built from TRBV28 and TRBJ2-7; 7 bases line up with TRBD1. CDR1 is MDHEN, CDR2 SYDVKM, per germline. Trimming at V came to 2 bases and at J to 5 bases, leaving 15 bases not matched to a gene. The CDR3 spans 17 residues.

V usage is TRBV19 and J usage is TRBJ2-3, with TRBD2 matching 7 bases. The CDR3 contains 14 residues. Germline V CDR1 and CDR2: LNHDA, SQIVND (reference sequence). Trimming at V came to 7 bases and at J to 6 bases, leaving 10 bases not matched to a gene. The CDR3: CASTPSGGEDTQYF. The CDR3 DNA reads TGTGCCAGTACCCCTAGCGGAGGCGAGGATACGCAGTATTTT.

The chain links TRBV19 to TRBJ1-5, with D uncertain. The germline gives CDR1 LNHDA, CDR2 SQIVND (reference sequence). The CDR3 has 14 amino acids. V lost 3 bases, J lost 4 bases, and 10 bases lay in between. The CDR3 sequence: CASSISRMNQPQHF. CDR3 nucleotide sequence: TGTGCCAGTAGTATCTCGCGGATGAATCAGCCCCAGCATTTT.

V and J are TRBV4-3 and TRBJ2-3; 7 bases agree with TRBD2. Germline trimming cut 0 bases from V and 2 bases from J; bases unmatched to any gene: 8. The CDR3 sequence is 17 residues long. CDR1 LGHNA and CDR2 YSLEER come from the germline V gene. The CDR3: CASSQDEAGRPTDTQYF. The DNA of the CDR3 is TGCGCCAGCAGCCAAGATGAGGCCGGGAGGCCCACAGATACGCAGTATTTT.

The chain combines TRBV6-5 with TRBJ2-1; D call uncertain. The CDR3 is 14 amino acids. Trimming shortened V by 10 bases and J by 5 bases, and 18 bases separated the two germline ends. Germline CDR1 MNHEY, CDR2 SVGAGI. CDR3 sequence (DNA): TGTGCCACAGATAAAGACTCTAATAACAATGAGCAGTTCTTC. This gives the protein CATDKDSNNNEQFF.

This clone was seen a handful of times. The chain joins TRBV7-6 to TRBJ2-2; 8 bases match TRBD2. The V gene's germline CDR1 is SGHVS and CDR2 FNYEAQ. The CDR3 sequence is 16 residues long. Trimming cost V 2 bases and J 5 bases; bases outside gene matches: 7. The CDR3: CASSLFREGRTGELFF. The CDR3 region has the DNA TGTGCCAGCAGCTTATTCCGGGAGGGAAGGACCGGGGAGCTGTTTTTT.

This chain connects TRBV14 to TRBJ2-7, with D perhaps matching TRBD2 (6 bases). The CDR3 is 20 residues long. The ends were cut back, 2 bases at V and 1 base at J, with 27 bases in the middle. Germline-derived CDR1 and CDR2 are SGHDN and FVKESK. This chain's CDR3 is CASSQLRGSPKALESYEQYF. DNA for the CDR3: TGTGCCAGCAGCCAATTGCGGGGCAGCCCTAAGGCACTCGAATCCTACGAGCAGTACTTC.

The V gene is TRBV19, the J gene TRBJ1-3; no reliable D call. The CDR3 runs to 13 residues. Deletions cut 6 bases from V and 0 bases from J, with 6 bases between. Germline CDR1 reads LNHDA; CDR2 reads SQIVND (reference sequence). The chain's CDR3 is CASSDNSGNTIYF. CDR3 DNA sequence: TGTGCCAGTAGCGACAACTCTGGAAACACCATATATTTT. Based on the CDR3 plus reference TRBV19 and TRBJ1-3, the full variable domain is DGGITQSPKYLFRKEGQNVTLSCEQNLNHDAMYWYRQDPGQGLRLIYYSQIVNDFQKGDIAEGYSVSREKKESFPLTVTSAQKNPTAFYLCASSDNSGNTIYFGEGSWLTVV.

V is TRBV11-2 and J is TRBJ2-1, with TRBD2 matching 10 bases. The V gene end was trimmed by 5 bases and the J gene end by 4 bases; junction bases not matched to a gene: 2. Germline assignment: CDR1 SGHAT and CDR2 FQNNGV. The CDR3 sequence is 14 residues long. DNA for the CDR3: TGTGCCAGCAGCATAGCGGGAGGATACAATGAGCAGTTCTTC. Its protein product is CASSIAGGYNEQFF.

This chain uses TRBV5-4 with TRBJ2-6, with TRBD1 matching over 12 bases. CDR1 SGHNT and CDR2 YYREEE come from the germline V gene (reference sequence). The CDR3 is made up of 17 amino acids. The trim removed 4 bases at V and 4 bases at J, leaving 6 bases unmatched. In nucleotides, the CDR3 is TGTGCCAGCAGCACGGGACAGGGGGCGCGCGGGGCCAACGTCCTGACTTTC. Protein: CASSTGQGARGANVLTF.

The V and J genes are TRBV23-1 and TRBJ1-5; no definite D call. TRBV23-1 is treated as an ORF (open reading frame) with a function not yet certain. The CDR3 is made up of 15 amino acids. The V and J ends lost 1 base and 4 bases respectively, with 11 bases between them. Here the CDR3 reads CASSQFWRHNQPQHF. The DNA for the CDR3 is TGCGCCAGCAGTCAATTTTGGCGACATAATCAGCCCCAGCATTTT.

This CDR3 reads CASSLGTLTEAFF. CDR3 sequence (DNA): TGTGCCAGCAGCTTAGGTACTTTGACTGAAGCTTTCTTT. The chain uses TRBV11-3 and TRBJ1-1; D not certain. Germline-derived CDR1 and CDR2 are SGHNT and YENEEA. Deletions cut 1 base from V and 5 bases from J, with 8 bases between. The CDR3 spans 13 residues.

The CDR3 DNA reads as TGTGCCAGCACCTCCTCACCGGGACAGGGGGTCTGGGGCTACACCTTC. Translated, it gives CASTSSPGQGVWGYTF. This rearrangement joins TRBV28 to TRBJ1-2; 11 nucleotides match TRBD1. The CDR3 is 16 amino acids. The V gene's germline CDR1 is MDHEN and CDR2 SYDVKM. V was pared by 7 bases and J by 8 bases, with 15 bases of the junction left unmatched.

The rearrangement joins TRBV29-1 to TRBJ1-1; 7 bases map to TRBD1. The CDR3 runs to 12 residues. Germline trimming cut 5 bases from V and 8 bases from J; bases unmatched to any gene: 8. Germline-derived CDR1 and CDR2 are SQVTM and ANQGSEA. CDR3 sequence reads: CSVSPTGSEAFF. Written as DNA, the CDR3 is TGCAGCGTTAGCCCGACAGGGTCGGAAGCTTTCTTT.

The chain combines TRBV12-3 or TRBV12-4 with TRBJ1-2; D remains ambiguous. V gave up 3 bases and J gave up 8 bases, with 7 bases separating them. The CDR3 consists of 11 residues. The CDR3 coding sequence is TGTGCCAGCAGTTTCGGGAGAGGCTACACCTTC. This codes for CASSFGRGYTF.

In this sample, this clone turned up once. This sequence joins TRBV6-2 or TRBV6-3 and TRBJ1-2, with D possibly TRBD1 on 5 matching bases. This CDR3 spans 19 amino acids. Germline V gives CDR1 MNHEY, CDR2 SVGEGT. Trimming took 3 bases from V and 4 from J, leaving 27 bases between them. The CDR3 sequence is CASSYLTRPAGGRSYGYTF. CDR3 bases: TGTGCCAGCAGTTATCTTACACGGCCGGCGGGGGGGAGAAGCTATGGCTACACCTTC.

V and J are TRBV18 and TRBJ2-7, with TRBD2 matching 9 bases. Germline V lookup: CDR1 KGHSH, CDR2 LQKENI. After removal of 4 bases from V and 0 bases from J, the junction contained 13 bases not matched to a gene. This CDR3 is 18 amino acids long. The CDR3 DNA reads TGTGCCAGCTCACTAACACTTGTACTTAGCGGGAGCTCCTACGAGCAGTACTTC. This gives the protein CASSLTLVLSGSSYEQYF.

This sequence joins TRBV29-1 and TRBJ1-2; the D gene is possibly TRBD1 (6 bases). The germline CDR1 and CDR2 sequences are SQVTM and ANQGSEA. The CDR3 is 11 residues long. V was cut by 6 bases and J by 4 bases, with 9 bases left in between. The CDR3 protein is CSVRGGYGYTF. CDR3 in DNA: TGCAGCGTGAGGGGGGGCTATGGCTACACCTTC. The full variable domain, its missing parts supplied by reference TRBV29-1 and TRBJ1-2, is SAVISQKPSRDICQRGTSLTIQCQVDSQVTMMFWYRQQPGQSLTLIATANQGSEATYESGFVIDKFPISRPNLTFSTLTVSNMSPEDSSIYLCSVRGGYGYTFGSGTRLTVV.

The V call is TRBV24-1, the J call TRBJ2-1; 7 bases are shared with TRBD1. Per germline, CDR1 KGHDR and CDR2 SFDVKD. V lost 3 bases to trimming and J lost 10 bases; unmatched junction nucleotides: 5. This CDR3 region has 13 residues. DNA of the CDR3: TGTGCCACCAGTGATCCAGGGGACAGAGAGCAGTTCTTC. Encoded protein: CATSDPGDREQFF.

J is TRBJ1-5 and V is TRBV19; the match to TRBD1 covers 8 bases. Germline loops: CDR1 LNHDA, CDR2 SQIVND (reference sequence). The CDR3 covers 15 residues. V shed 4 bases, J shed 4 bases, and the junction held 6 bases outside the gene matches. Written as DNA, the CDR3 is TGTGCCAGTAGTACGACAGGGGTCACTAATCAGCCCCAGCATTTT. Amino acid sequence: CASSTTGVTNQPQHF.